This T cell receptor (beta chain) was captured in a study of early T cells in non-severe SARS-CoV-2 infection. The junction had 5 bases not matched to a gene; V was cut back by 0 bases and J by 2 bases. The germline gives CDR1 KGHSH, CDR2 LQKENI. The CDR3 extends over 16 amino acids. This clonotype was counted many times. Using its own MiXCR run on the 5' RACE reads, TCRdb lists one record per CDR3 protein. The sample yields about 100,000 distinct CDR3 sequences, roughly an eighth seen once. The specimen sequenced was whole blood. This clonotype was sampled from an adult who was a healthcare worker with PCR-confirmed SARS-CoV-2 infection or an uninfected control (not recorded which). This chain links TRBV18 with TRBJ2-3, with TRBD1 matching over 7 bases. DNA of the CDR3: TGTGCCAGCTCACCACCAGGGACAGCTTACACAGATACGCAGTATTTT. Protein: CASSPPGTAYTDTQYF.